This T cell receptor (beta chain) was obtained from a study of cytotoxic CD8 clonotypes in ibrutinib-treated CLL. Whole-study findings and limits: The public clonotypes identified were infrequent and showed contraction or stability on treatment. Patients had baseline clonality above age-matched healthy donors, and this clonality moved with circulating CD8+ T-cell counts.

The assay was immunoSEQ multiplex PCR, and TCRdb's table has in-frame clones only and misses some. The sample yields hundreds of thousands of clones, roughly 79% seen once. With regard to this clone: Antigen specificity is unknown. This CDR3 is also generated by other DNA sequences in the sample.

CDR1 is MRHNA, CDR2 SNTAGT, per germline. The length of the CDR3 is 15 residues. Trimming took 2 bases from V and 2 from J; bases not matched to a gene: 0. The chain joins TRBV6-4 to TRBJ2-1, with 10 bases fitting TRBD2. The input for sequencing was PBMCs, taken before ibrutinib treatment. The TCR sequence derives from a human donor with chronic lymphocytic leukemia. CDR3 loop: CASSDGLAAYNEQFF. CDR3 in DNA: TGTGCCAGCAGTGACGGACTAGCGGCCTACAATGAGCAGTTCTTC.